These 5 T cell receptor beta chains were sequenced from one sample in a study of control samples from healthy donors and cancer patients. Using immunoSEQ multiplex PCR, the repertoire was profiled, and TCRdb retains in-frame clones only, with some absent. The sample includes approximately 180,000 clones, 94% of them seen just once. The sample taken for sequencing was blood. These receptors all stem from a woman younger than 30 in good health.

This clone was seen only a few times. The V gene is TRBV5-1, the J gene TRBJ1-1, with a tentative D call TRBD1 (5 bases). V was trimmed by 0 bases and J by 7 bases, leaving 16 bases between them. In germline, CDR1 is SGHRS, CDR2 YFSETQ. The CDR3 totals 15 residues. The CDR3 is CASSLGDSGVREAFF. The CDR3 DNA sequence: TGCGCCAGCAGCTTGGGAGACAGCGGAGTCCGTGAAGCTTTCTTT.

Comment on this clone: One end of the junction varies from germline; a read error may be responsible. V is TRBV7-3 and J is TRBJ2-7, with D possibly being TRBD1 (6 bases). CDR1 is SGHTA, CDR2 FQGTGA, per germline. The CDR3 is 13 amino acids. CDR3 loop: CASSITQGYEQYF. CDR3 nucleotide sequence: TGTGCCAGCAGCATAACACAGGGCTACGAGCAGTACTTC.

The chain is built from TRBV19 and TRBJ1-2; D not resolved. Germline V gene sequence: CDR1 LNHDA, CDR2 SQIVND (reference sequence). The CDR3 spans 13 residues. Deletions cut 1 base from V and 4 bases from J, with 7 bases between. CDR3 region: CASSIGGIYGYTF. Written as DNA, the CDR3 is TGTGCCAGTAGTATAGGAGGGATCTATGGCTACACCTTC.

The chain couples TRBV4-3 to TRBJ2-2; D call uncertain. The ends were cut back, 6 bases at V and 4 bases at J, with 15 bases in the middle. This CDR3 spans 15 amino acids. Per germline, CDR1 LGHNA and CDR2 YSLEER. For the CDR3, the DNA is TGCGCCAGCAGTGAAACGCTTGCCCTCACCGGGGAGCTGTTTTTT. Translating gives CASSETLALTGELFF.

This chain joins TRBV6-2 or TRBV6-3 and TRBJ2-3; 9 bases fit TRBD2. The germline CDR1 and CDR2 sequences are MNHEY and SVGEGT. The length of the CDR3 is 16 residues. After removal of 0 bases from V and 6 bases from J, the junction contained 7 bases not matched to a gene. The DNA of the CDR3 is TGTGCCAGCAGTTACTCGGCGGGAGGGTTTATGGATACGCAGTATTTT. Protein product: CASSYSAGGFMDTQYF.